This TCR beta chain emerged from a study of T-cell reconstitution after alpha-beta-depleted transplantation in children. TCRbeta library construction was performed incorporating unique molecular identifiers. TCRdb reanalysed the PCR reads using MiXCR and keeps one entry per CDR3 protein. The top ten hold 2% to 3% of the sample, which has some 500,000 distinct CDR3 sequences, around a third seen once. The clonotype comes from a human donor who donated a stem cell graft to a child with aplastic anemia. The sequenced sample was PBMCs from the stem cell graft donor, obtained from the stem cell graft.

The CDR3 DNA reads TGCGCCAGCAGCTGGGTCCCCCTCGCAGGGAGCGAGCAGTACTTC. Translation gives CASSWVPLAGSEQYF. The chain recombines TRBV5-1 with TRBJ2-7, with D possibly being TRBD1 or TRBD2 (5 bases each). Germline-derived CDR1 and CDR2 are SGHRS and YFSETQ. The CDR3 runs to 15 residues. Deletions cut 3 bases from V and 6 bases from J, with 19 bases between.